These 12 T cell receptor beta chains were all obtained from the same sample, sequenced in a study of circulating and synovial CD4+ cells in juvenile arthritis (dated by TCRdb to between 2014 and 2016). The protocol used for the library was the immunoSEQ multiplex PCR assay. Sourced from immuneACCESS, this table was stored by TCRdb with only in-frame sequences that have V and J called. A share of the clones is absent; for the studies checked, an unresolved V gene accounts for under half, and the remainder has no known explanation. The sample table contains fewer than 40,000 clones; only one count was recorded for roughly 96% of them. Around 0.17% of the sample is taken by the ten largest. The sample taken for sequencing was CD4+ T cells from blood. All receptors derive from a human donor with juvenile idiopathic arthritis.

J is TRBJ2-1 and V is TRBV9; D is uncertain. This CDR3 region has 15 residues. Deletions cut 0 bases from V and 0 bases from J, with 7 bases between. The germline V gene has CDR1 SGDLS and CDR2 YYNGEE. The CDR3: CASSVAPGSYNEQFF. The CDR3 DNA reads as TGTGCCAGCAGCGTAGCGCCGGGCTCCTACAATGAGCAGTTCTTC.

The J gene is TRBJ1-2, the V gene TRBV18; tentatively, D is TRBD1 (5 bases). The CDR3 is 14 residues long. The V end was cut by 4 bases, the J end by 6 bases, with 15 bases between. The germline V gene has CDR1 KGHSH and CDR2 LQKENI. The CDR3 region has the DNA TGTGCCAGCTCACTTCAATGGGGGGGTGATGGCTACACCTTC. Translating it yields CASSLQWGGDGYTF.

The chain carries TRBV30 and TRBJ2-7; TRBD1 matches 10 bases. The CDR3 runs to 14 residues. V lost 1 base, J lost 2 bases, and 2 bases stayed unmatched. Germline V gives CDR1 GTSNPN, CDR2 SVGIG (reference sequence). The CDR3 loop reads CAWSGGTGAYEQYF. DNA for the CDR3: TGTGCCTGGAGTGGAGGGACAGGGGCCTACGAGCAGTACTTC.

This chain uses TRBV29-1 with TRBJ1-1, with 8 bases fitting TRBD1. In germline, CDR1 is SQVTM, CDR2 ANQGSEA. V shed 4 bases, J shed 3 bases, and the junction held 10 bases outside the gene matches. The CDR3 has 15 residues. CDR3 DNA sequence: TGCAGCGTTGGGCAGGGGGCGCCTTTCGACACTGAAGCTTTCTTT. Translating gives CSVGQGAPFDTEAFF.

CDR3 sequence: CASSKTGTGSGEQYF. The CDR3 region has the DNA TGTGCCAGCAGCAAGACCGGGACAGGGTCGGGGGAGCAGTACTTC. The chain joins TRBV21-1 to TRBJ2-7; TRBD1, the table's D call, was not compared with the DNA. TRBV21-1 is classified as a pseudogene. This CDR3 has 15 amino acids.

The genes are TRBV5-4 and TRBJ2-1; TRBD2 matches at 8 bases. V shed 4 bases, J shed 4 bases, and the junction held 7 bases outside the gene matches. Germline CDR1 and CDR2: SGHNT and YYREEE (reference sequence). This CDR3 is 15 amino acids long. The CDR3 bases are TGTGCCAGCAGCATCGGGGGGGGATCATACAATGAGCAGTTCTTC. Amino acids: CASSIGGGSYNEQFF. Combining the CDR3 with reference TRBV5-4 and TRBJ2-1 gives the whole variable domain ETGVTQSPTHLIKTRGQQVTLRCSSQSGHNTVSWYQQALGQGPQFIFQYYREEENGRGNFPPRFSGLQFPNYSSELNVNALELDDSALYLCASSIGGGSYNEQFFGPGTRLTVL.

In its sample, this clone was seen a few times. The chain links TRBV28 to TRBJ1-5; D is unresolved. Germline lookup yields CDR1 MDHEN and CDR2 SYDVKM. The length of the CDR3 is 12 residues. V was trimmed by 6 bases and J by 6 bases, leaving 9 bases between them. The CDR3 spells CASSYKIQPQHF. The CDR3 bases are TGTGCCAGCAGCTATAAAATTCAGCCCCAGCATTTT.

The genes are TRBV18 and TRBJ2-3, with D hard to call. The V gene lost 6 bases and the J gene lost 1 base, with 8 bases spanning the gap. This CDR3 spans 13 amino acids. Looked up from germline, CDR1 is KGHSH and CDR2 is LQKENI. The CDR3 sequence: CASSLSGTDTQYF. The CDR3 DNA sequence: TGTGCCAGCTCCCTCAGCGGCACAGATACGCAGTATTTT.

This chain connects TRBV7-3 to TRBJ2-2, with TRBD2 as a possible D gene (6 bases). This CDR3 has 15 residues. The germline V and J ends were trimmed by 5 bases and 7 bases, with 17 bases remaining between them. Germline V gene lookup returns CDR1 SGHTA and CDR2 FQGTGA. CDR3 residues: CASSPLGGASGELFF. The DNA for the CDR3 is TGTGCCAGCAGCCCCCTAGGAGGGGCAAGCGGGGAGCTGTTTTTT.

The chain recombines TRBV18 with TRBJ1-2; TRBD1 matches 7 bases. The CDR3 contains 15 residues. CDR1 is KGHSH, CDR2 LQKENI, per germline. Trimming at V came to 3 bases and at J to 0 bases, leaving 4 bases not matched to a gene. CDR3 DNA: TGTGCCAGCTCACCCCAAGGGGGCCCTAACTATGGCTACACCTTC. The encoded protein is CASSPQGGPNYGYTF.

The chain has TRBV19 and TRBJ1-5; TRBD1 is a possible D gene (6 bases). In germline, CDR1 is LNHDA, CDR2 SQIVND (reference sequence). The V end lost 7 bases, the J end lost 3 bases, and 13 bases lay between the germline ends. This CDR3 has 14 amino acids. Written as DNA, the CDR3 is TGTGCCAGTAAACCTACAGGGAACAATCAGCCCCAGCATTTT. This codes for CASKPTGNNQPQHF.

This clone was counted once. For the CDR3, the DNA is TGTGCCAGCAGCTGGGACAGGGAGAGCACAGATACGCAGTATTTT. Protein product: CASSWDRESTDTQYF. V and J are TRBV7-2 and TRBJ2-3, with 9 bases fitting TRBD1. Germline CDR1 and CDR2: SGHTA and FQGNSA. The junction had 2 bases not matched to a gene; V was cut back by 4 bases and J by 0 bases. The CDR3 has 15 residues.